This TCR beta chain was sequenced for a study of tumor-infiltrating lymphocytes in localized non-small cell lung cancer. The CDR3 runs 14 residues. Germline trimming cut 7 bases from V and 1 base from J; bases unmatched to any gene: 5. CDR1 is WSHSY and CDR2 is SAAADI in the germline V gene. Sequenced by immunoSEQ multiplex PCR; TCRdb stores in-frame clones only, minus some. This sample has more than 2,500 clones, with roughly 55% found just once. The chain carries TRBV10-2 and TRBJ2-7; 9 bases match TRBD2. The TCR was taken from a human donor with non-small cell lung cancer. Material for sequencing was uninvolved lung tissue not adjacent to the tumor. CDR3 region: CASTLTSGSYEQYF. In DNA form, the CDR3 reads TGCGCCAGCACCCTGACTAGCGGTTCCTACGAGCAGTACTTC.